The 15 T cell receptor beta chains below were found in one sample sequenced in a study of blood T cell repertoires in COVID-19. Produced via immunoSEQ multiplex PCR; TCRdb's table is partial and in-frame only. The sample lists around 120,000 clones; approximately 81% were seen once. What was sequenced was peripheral blood. The receptors derive from a woman aged 80 or over with acute or convalescent COVID-19.

This clone was counted a few times. This chain joins TRBV29-1 and TRBJ2-3; a weak D match, TRBD1 (5 bases). V was clipped by 8 bases and J by 3 bases, with 15 bases between them. CDR1 is SQVTM, CDR2 ANQGSEA, per germline. This CDR3 region has 13 residues. The CDR3 region has the DNA TGCAGCATTGGCCTTCAGGGTACAGATACGCAGTATTTT. As protein: CSIGLQGTDTQYF.

The gene calls are TRBV30 and TRBJ1-5; D call uncertain. V lost 3 bases, J lost 9 bases, and 15 bases lay in between. The CDR3 is made up of 13 amino acids. Germline V gene lookup returns CDR1 GTSNPN and CDR2 SVGIG (reference sequence). As DNA, the CDR3 is TGTGCCTGGAGAAGTAAGAGGTCCTCGCCCCAGCATTTT. This gives the protein CAWRSKRSSPQHF.

V usage is TRBV7-9 and J usage is TRBJ2-3; 12 bases fit TRBD2. The CDR3 loop spans 14 amino acids. V dropped 3 bases and J dropped 6; count of bases not matched to a gene: 1. From germline, CDR1 is SEHNR and CDR2 FQNEAQ (reference sequence). The CDR3, as DNA: TGTGCCAGCAGCTTTACTAGCGGGAGGGATACGCAGTATTTT. This translates into CASSFTSGRDTQYF.

The chain uses TRBV29-1 and TRBJ1-1; 9 bases map to TRBD1. Losses at the gene ends were 7 bases for V and 1 base for J; bases not matched to a gene: 1. The V gene's germline CDR1 is SQVTM and CDR2 ANQGSEA. The CDR3 length is 12 residues. The chain's CDR3 is CSAGQGNTEAFF. The CDR3 DNA is TGCAGCGCGGGACAGGGGAACACTGAAGCTTTCTTT.

The chain recombines TRBV15 with TRBJ1-3; tentatively, D is TRBD1 (6 bases). The CDR3 extends over 16 amino acids. Looked up from germline, CDR1 is LNHNV and CDR2 is YYDKDF (reference sequence). V lost 0 bases, J lost 1 base, and 10 bases lay in between. The CDR3 spells CATSRDRGVSGNTIYF. In DNA form, the CDR3 reads TGTGCCACCAGCAGAGACAGGGGCGTTTCTGGAAACACCATATATTTT.

The chain employs TRBV19 and TRBJ2-2; 8 nucleotides agree with TRBD1. Germline CDR1 is LNHDA and CDR2 is SQIVND (reference sequence). The CDR3 spans 15 residues. The trim removed 7 bases at V and 3 bases at J, leaving 7 bases unmatched. For the CDR3, the DNA is TGTGCCAGTAAGGGGGGACAGGATTACACCGGGGAGCTGTTTTTT. It specifies CASKGGQDYTGELFF. Drawing the rest from reference TRBV19 and TRBJ2-2, the complete variable domain is DGGITQSPKYLFRKEGQNVTLSCEQNLNHDAMYWYRQDPGQGLRLIYYSQIVNDFQKGDIAEGYSVSREKKESFPLTVTSAQKNPTAFYLCASKGGQDYTGELFFGEGSRLTVL.

A single count supports this clone. V is TRBV5-1 and J is TRBJ1-1, with 7 nucleotides matching TRBD1. Germline loops: CDR1 SGHRS, CDR2 YFSETQ. The ends lost 2 bases at V and 9 bases at J; junction bases unmatched: 7. This CDR3 contains 13 residues. CDR3 residues: CASSFQGEEKAFF. For the CDR3, the DNA is TGCGCCAGCAGCTTCCAGGGGGAGGAGAAAGCTTTCTTT.

The chain is built from TRBV4-2 and TRBJ1-2, with D unresolved. Looked up from germline, CDR1 is LGHNA and CDR2 is YNFKEQ. The CDR3 runs to 14 residues. V was shortened by 0 bases and J by 3 bases, with 8 bases between the two germline ends. CDR3 protein: CASSQDWTHYGYTF. The CDR3 DNA is TGTGCCAGCAGCCAAGATTGGACTCACTATGGCTACACCTTC.

This chain uses TRBV2 with TRBJ2-7; D perhaps matches TRBD2 (7 bases). The CDR3 is 14 amino acids. Germline V gene data show CDR1 as SNHLY and CDR2 as FYNNEI. The ends were cut back, 3 bases at V and 6 bases at J, with 15 bases in the middle. CDR3 residues: CASSEGGAFTEQYF. CDR3 nucleotide sequence: TGTGCCAGCAGTGAGGGGGGGGCCTTTACCGAGCAGTACTTC. Combining the CDR3 with reference TRBV2 and TRBJ2-7 gives the whole variable domain EPEVTQTPSHQVTQMGQEVILRCVPISNHLYFYWYRQILGQKVEFLVSFYNNEISEKSEIFDDQFSVERPDGSNFTLKIRSTKLEDSAMYFCASSEGGAFTEQYFGPGTRLTVT.

V gene TRBV3-1 (or the pseudogene TRBV3-2) combines with J gene TRBJ1-6; 7 bases fit TRBD1. Per the germline V gene, CDR1 is LGHDT and CDR2 is YNNKEL (reference sequence). CDR3 length equals 12 residues. With 6 bases clipped from V and 8 bases from J, the junction kept 1 base outside the gene matches. CDR3 sequence reads: CASRGGDSPLHF. CDR3 nucleotide sequence: TGTGCCAGCAGAGGGGGCGATTCACCCCTCCACTTT.

J is TRBJ2-3 and V is TRBV5-4; 14 positions match TRBD2. This CDR3 spans 18 amino acids. Trimming at V came to 0 bases and at J to 3 bases, leaving 6 bases not matched to a gene. The germline CDR1 and CDR2 sequences are SGHNT and YYREEE (reference sequence). The CDR3 loop reads CASSLALGTSGRTDTQYF. The DNA for the CDR3 is TGTGCCAGCAGCTTGGCCCTCGGGACTAGCGGGAGAACAGATACGCAGTATTTT.

The V and J genes are TRBV7-2 and TRBJ2-2; D is undetermined. CDR1 is SGHTA, CDR2 FQGNSA, per germline. Trimming removed 5 bases from V and 7 bases from J, with 17 bases in between. The CDR3 runs 15 residues. CDR3 coding DNA: TGTGCCAGCAGCCTATACCAGGCTGTGGGCGGGGAGCTGTTTTTT. It is translated as CASSLYQAVGGELFF.

The chain employs TRBV9 and TRBJ2-1; TRBD2 matches 7 bases. The V gene end was trimmed by 2 bases and the J gene end by 3 bases; junction bases not matched to a gene: 5. Germline V lookup: CDR1 SGDLS, CDR2 YYNGEE. The CDR3 runs 15 residues. The CDR3 is CASSVGEGYYNEQFF. The CDR3 region has the DNA TGTGCCAGCAGCGTTGGGGAGGGCTACTACAATGAGCAGTTCTTC.

The rearrangement links TRBV19 to TRBJ2-1; D is undetermined. CDR1 and CDR2 from the germline V gene are LNHDA and SQIVND (reference sequence). The CDR3 spans 15 residues. The V and J ends lost 3 bases and 0 bases respectively, with 9 bases between them. The CDR3 DNA is TGTGCCAGTAGTATGCTTCCACTCTCCTACAATGAGCAGTTCTTC. Its translation: CASSMLPLSYNEQFF.

V usage is TRBV7-2 and J usage is TRBJ2-7; 7 nucleotides align to TRBD2. The CDR3 totals 15 residues. The ends lost 8 bases at V and 0 bases at J; junction bases unmatched: 10. CDR1 and CDR2 (germline): SGHTA, FQGNSA. The CDR3 reads CASGLLGGTSYEQYF. In DNA, the CDR3 is TGTGCCAGCGGGCTTCTGGGGGGGACCTCCTACGAGCAGTACTTC.